A selection of T cell receptor beta chains follows, all from one sample in a study of CD8+ T cells in alopecia areata. Produced via immunoSEQ multiplex PCR; TCRdb's table is partial and in-frame only. The profile shows hundreds of thousands of clones, roughly two thirds of them singletons. The material sequenced was CD4+ T cells sorted from blood, taken at week 0. The source is a human donor with alopecia areata. Both conserved end residues are part of each CDR3. The D gene is left open where the match is weak. Size is omitted from some rows. Given values are once, few, many or a class for expanded clones.

>TRBV29-1|NA|NA|TRBJ1-1
TGCAGCGTTGCTCCAGCAACAGTAAACACTGAAGCTTTCTTT
CSVAPATVNTEAFF
>TRBV4-3|once|NA|TRBJ2-6
TGCGCCAGCAGCCAAGAGGCAGCCCACTCTGGGGCCAACGTCCTGACTTTC
CASSQEAAHSGANVLTF
>TRBV6-6|NA|TRBD1|TRBJ2-1
TGTGCCAGCAATAGACAGGGGCAGGCTGAGCAGTTCTTC
CASNRQGQAEQFF
>TRBV20-1|NA|NA|TRBJ1-5
TGCAGTGCTAGCGCCGGGGCAGCCCAGCATTTT
CSASAGAAQHF
>TRBV5-4|NA|NA|TRBJ2-7
TGTGCCAGCTCCCGACGAGACATAGCCTTACGCGAGCAGTACTTC
CASSRRDIALREQYF
>TRBV14|few|NA|TRBJ2-3
TGTGCCAGCAGCCAGAATTCGAATACGCAGTATTTT
CASSQNSNTQYF
>TRBV18|NA|NA|TRBJ2-4
TGTGCCAGCTCGCCTCCGCGGGGCGAGACATACCAGTACTTC
CASSPPRGETYQYF
>TRBV5-1|NA|NA|TRBJ2-5
TGCGCCAGCAGCTCCCACGGCCAAGAGACCCAGTACTTC
CASSSHGQETQYF
>TRBV2|NA|TRBD2|TRBJ2-5
TGTGCCAGCAGTGAAACCGAGCGGGGGGGCCAGAAGACCCAGTACTTC
CASSETERGGQKTQYF
>TRBV4-2|few|TRBD1|TRBJ1-2
TGTGCCAGCAGCCAAGTGCAGCGGACAGGGAGTTATGGCTACACCTTC
CASSQVQRTGSYGYTF
>TRBV9|NA|NA|TRBJ1-2
TGTGCCAGCAGCGTAGCCTGGACAGCCTCTTATGGCTACACCTTC
CASSVAWTASYGYTF
>TRBV7-2|few|TRBD2|TRBJ2-1
TGTGCCAGCAGCTTGACTAGCGGGGGTTACAATGAGCAGTTCTTC
CASSLTSGGYNEQFF
>TRBV30|NA|NA|TRBJ1-5
TGTGCCTGGAGTTATGCCAGGGGCTTCATGAGGAGCAATCAGCCCCAGCATTTT
CAWSYARGFMRSNQPQHF
>TRBV6-5|NA|TRBD1|TRBJ1-2
TGTGCCAGCACGACCGGGACAGCTGGTGGCTACACCTTC
CASTTGTAGGYTF
>TRBV30|NA|TRBD1|TRBJ1-6
TGTGCCTGGAGTGCCGGACAGGGCACGTCGGCACCCCTCCACTTT
CAWSAGQGTSAPLHF
>TRBV5-5|NA|TRBD1|TRBJ1-6
TGTGCCAGCAGCTTGTGGGCAGGGGGCCATTCACCCCTCCACTTT
CASSLWAGGHSPLHF
>TRBV5-1|NA|NA|TRBJ2-5
TGCGCCAGCAGCTTGGCCGCACAGAAGCAAGAGACCCAGTACTTC
CASSLAAQKQETQYF
>TRBV5-6|few|NA|TRBJ2-2
TGTGCCAGCAGCCCGACAGCCGGGGAGCTGTTTTTT
CASSPTAGELFF
>TRBV6-1|NA|TRBD1|TRBJ1-5
TGTGCCAGCAGTAAAGAACAGGGGTACAATCAGCCCCAGCATTTT
CASSKEQGYNQPQHF
>TRBV30|NA|NA|TRBJ2-7
TGTGCCAGGGACACAGGCTACGAGCAGTACTTC
CARDTGYEQYF
>TRBV5-4|once|NA|TRBJ2-2
TGTGCCAGCAGCTTGGTTGGCGGGGAGCTGTTTTTT
CASSLVGGELFF
>TRBV27|NA|NA|TRBJ1-6
TGTGCCAGCAGCCCTACGGGGCTCTATAATTCACCCCTCCACTTT
CASSPTGLYNSPLHF